This TCR beta chain was sequenced for a study of cytomegalovirus exposure and HLA in healthy donors (dated by TCRdb to about 2017). Describing the broader study: An earlier analysis of approximately 640 of the donors reported 276 Gb of sequence data and 100 million to 140 million unique TCR beta sequences from some 180 million T cells. Of the roughly 400 genotyped donors, over 65% fell in the genetic ancestry cluster associated with self-reported Caucasian donors. To study patterns of TCR occurrence, a later analysis re-analyzed previously published TCR beta repertoires from around 660 donors and added high-resolution HLA genotyping. In the later analysis, no new phenotypic data were used to find candidate immune exposures; instead, reliance was placed on TCR beta sequences and their occurrence across donors. A later genetic analysis used genome-wide SNP genotypes for about 60% of the roughly 700 donors, treating that subset as a discovery cohort. Using immunosequencing, the study profiled T cell repertoires from some 670 subjects and related those repertoires to cytomegalovirus serostatus. HLA typing covered class I and class II loci at four-digit resolution. Typing coverage varied by locus: about 620-640 donors for A, B, C, DRB1 and DQB1; roughly 520 for DQA1; more than 600 for DPA1; under 490 for DPB1. In addition to the first cohort of approximately 670 subjects, a separate validation cohort of under 150 different subjects was used. In an earlier analysis of a few hundred of the donors, high-throughput TCR beta sequencing was used to judge whether each TCR beta V gene segment behaved as functional or pseudogenic. The study aimed to test whether signatures of past pathogen exposure could be identified by cataloging public T cell receptors. Roughly 5 DR-DQ haplotypes were treated as single units for association and clustering because of strong linkage in the cohort. An early release covering around 630 HLA-typed donors comprised roughly 300 gigabases of sequencing data and roughly 86 million unique TCR sequences. To predict cytomegalovirus infection status, the study brought together high-throughput TCR immunosequencing, statistical association of individual TCRs with disease status, and machine learning. Donor age, sex, ethnicity and CMV serostatus were compiled together with the repertoire data. Among 398 genotyped donors of the cohort, an average of around 250,000 unique TCR beta nucleotide sequences was sequenced per donor, of which about 19% were non-productive. All discovery cohort repertoires had been generated using a single sequencing platform.

Libraries were prepared through the immunoSEQ multiplex PCR assay. For the multiplex PCR, a mixture combining 60 forward primers for TCR Vbeta segments and 13 reverse primers for TCR Jbeta segments was used. The CDR3 region of rearranged TCR beta genes was amplified from genomic DNA with a multiplex PCR assay. The Illumina HiSeq System was used to sequence the amplified TCR beta libraries as 87-base-pair reads. In the original analysis: In a later analysis, approximately 74 million unique TCR beta chains were counted across the 666 repertoires, and roughly 11 million of these chains were shared by at least two donors. A nearest-neighbor algorithm error-corrected the raw reads and collapsed the reads into unique sequences, merging closely related sequences to remove PCR and sequencing errors. To assign V, D and J gene segments, CDR3 sequences were aligned to IMGT reference sequences. For a sequence to be retained, a match of at least six nucleotides to both a V gene segment and a J gene segment was required. A rearrangement was called productive if the CDR3 had no stop codons and remained in frame with V and J, and every other rearrangement was called non-productive. Following IMGT convention, CDR3 was defined as the stretch from the second conserved V-encoded cysteine up to the conserved J-encoded phenylalanine. In an earlier analysis of more than 550 of the donors, sequences lacking an unambiguous match to a single V gene segment were excluded. An earlier analysis of a few hundred of the donors called V segments functional above 56.7% productive rearrangements and segregating when the between-donor standard deviation exceeded 5%. To diagnose cytomegalovirus status from the catalog of TCR beta chain sequences, a statistical classification framework was built. In a later analysis, V and J genes were assigned by comparing TCR nucleotide sequences against IMGT/GENE-DB human TR gene sequences. A later analysis assigned CDR3 sequences and most-parsimonious VDJ recombination scenarios with the TCRdist pipeline. In a later analysis, each TCR beta chain was defined by its CDR3 amino acid sequence together with its V-gene family, and reads lacking a unique V-gene family were excluded. As a way to deal with suspected cross-contamination and a sequencing artifact, a later analysis dropped 450 to 700 nucleotide sequences that were highly shared and had low generation probability. A later analysis calculated a clonal expansion index for each public chain from normalized within-repertoire ranks of inferred template counts. Generation probabilities in a later analysis came from a VDJ recombination model fitted to out-of-frame rearrangements, and those results were checked against IGoR. In a later analysis, TCR-TCR, TCR-HLA and TCR-CMV co-occurrence was scored with hypergeometric tests, and a repertoire-size bias correction was applied to TCR pairs. To estimate false discovery rates, a later analysis permuted the HLA or CMV assignments 20 times. In a later analysis, co-occurring TCRs were grouped using DBSCAN, and TCRdist sequence similarity was added for clustering within HLA-allele-positive subsets. Co-occurrence clustering excluded repertoires with fewer than 30,000 or more than 120,000 public chains, plus five with anomalous nucleotide sharing. TCRdb carries this immuneACCESS record with in-frame sequences only. Its versions omit some clonotypes, under half of them owing to an unresolved V gene in the studies checked, with the rest unexplained. The V and J calls and clone size are taken from that table; D and trimming were inferred from the DNA. This sample gives 200,000 to 250,000 clones in total; 81% of them show up just once. The ten largest account for less than 8.5% of the sample.

The cohort comprised fewer than 750 healthy bone marrow donors. At the time of sampling, all cohort members were nominally healthy, though unrecorded immune exposures were likely present. The donor was CMV seropositive and belonged to the group of 250 to 300 seropositive cohort members. Every donor gave a peripheral blood sample, and the peripheral blood mononuclear cells from that sample were used for TCR beta sequencing. Genomic DNA was extracted from the blood cell samples with the Qiagen DNeasy Blood Extraction Kit. Of note for this clone: Its antigen is not yet known. The input lacks base qualities; no much larger clone sits a single base away.

V loses 7 bases, J loses 1 base, and the germline ends lie 19 bases apart. Looking up the germline V gene yields CDR1 SGHNT and CDR2 YENEEA. The CDR3 holds 16 amino acids from the cysteine to the phenylalanine. Only the CDR3 part of the read is kept: 48 bases, read in frame from the first base. What the authors observed across the whole study: Compared with equally common non-associated chains, HLA-associated TCR beta chains in a later analysis were more clonally expanded and had lower generation probabilities. When HLA alleles, especially DR and DQ, strongly co-occurred, TCR associations were difficult to assign to individual alleles. In a later analysis, several top co-occurrence clusters were reported to appear linked to parvovirus B19, influenza, CMV and Epstein-Barr virus. Correlated functional status among segregating V segments might reflect linkage disequilibrium, but an unknown experimental factor could not be ruled out. In a later analysis, TCR association rates were found to vary across HLA loci, with the most associated TCRs seen for DRB1 alleles and the fewest for HLA-C alleles. The classifier was reported to diagnose cytomegalovirus status with high specificity and sensitivity in both the original cohort and the validation cohort. A later genetic analysis reported fewer N-insertions in productive TCRs among donors in an Asian-associated ancestry cluster than the 666-donor mean. Most TCR sequences were seen in very few donors, while some public TCRs were found in many individuals. Specific HLA alleles were associated with 15,000 to 20,000 TCR beta sequences at a false discovery rate of 0.05 in a later analysis. A later analysis found that most CMV-associated TCR beta chains appeared HLA-restricted, with HLA associations seemingly driven largely by CMV exposure. Because the 87-base-pair reads could not distinguish some IMGT-functional V segments, including TRBV6-2 and TRBV6-3, those segments were excluded. In an earlier analysis of roughly 500 of the donors, most TCR beta V segments appeared in productive rearrangements about 90% or about 30% of the time, broadly matching IMGT annotations. Because counts were too low, around 18 rarely observed V segments, including chromosome 9 orphons, were left out of the earlier analysis of 500 to 750 of the donors. A group of highly shared sequence variants was considered likely to be a technical artifact of the sequencing pipeline. A few of the identified cytomegalovirus-associated TCR beta chains were confirmed in vitro to be specific for cytomegalovirus antigens. The cohort was sequenced for TCR beta chains only, and without alpha or paired-chain data the features that could be detected were limited. A further reported finding was that TCR beta sequences accurately predicted the HLA-A and HLA-B alleles for most subjects in the first cohort. Because some donors lacked HLA typing at each locus, the association tests relied only on the typed subset. V-gene and J-gene trimming of TCR beta chains was associated with a missense DCLRE1C variant in a later genetic analysis, and the association was replicated in an independent cohort. The authors suggested that the approach could potentially be extended to other disease states and immunological phenotypes. The study listed 150 to 200 TCR beta chains as associated with cytomegalovirus. Sequencing depth was assumed to be roughly uniform across donors in the presence/absence analyses, though that assumption may not hold. Immune exposure information for the cohort was limited to CMV serostatus.

The receptor comes from a woman aged 60-75 years in good health and CMV-seropositive. The sequencing input was PBMCs. The chain is made from TRBV11-3 and TRBJ1-1; the D gene cannot be named for sure. The nucleotide sequence is given as TGTGCCAGCACTCCCCTGACGGGGAAACCGAACACTGAAGCTTTCTTT. The encoded protein is CASTPLTGKPNTEAFF.